Following are 12 T cell receptor beta chains from one sample sequenced in a study of blood T cell repertoires in COVID-19. TCRdb keeps only in-frame clones here, not all; method: immunoSEQ multiplex PCR. The table lists about 73,000 clones, about 80% of them singletons, with over 25% in the top ten. The sequenced sample consisted of peripheral blood. The receptors shown here come from a human donor in a cohort sampled during active COVID-19.

The V and J genes are TRBV11-1 and TRBJ2-2; TRBD2 aligns across 7 bases. This CDR3 contains 15 residues. CDR1 and CDR2 from the germline V gene are SGHAT and FQDESV (reference sequence). Trimming took 4 bases from V and 6 from J; bases not matched to a gene: 8. CDR3 nucleotides: TGTGCCAGCAGCTCCCCGTGGGGGGGAGCCGGGGAGCTGTTTTTT. Residues: CASSSPWGGAGELFF.

Comment on this clone: Other DNA sequences from this sample encode an identical CDR3 as well. J is TRBJ2-2 and V is TRBV24-1; D unresolved. V shed 5 bases and J shed 7 bases, with 4 bases lying between them. The CDR3 length is 11 residues. Germline CDR1 and CDR2: KGHDR and SFDVKD. This chain's CDR3 is CATSAGGELFF. In nucleotides, the CDR3 is TGTGCCACCAGTGCCGGCGGGGAGCTGTTTTTT.

The chain recombines TRBV18 with TRBJ1-1, with 9 bases matching TRBD1. Germline V gene lookup returns CDR1 KGHSH and CDR2 LQKENI. The CDR3 totals 14 residues. After removal of 5 bases from V and 5 bases from J, the junction contained 6 bases not matched to a gene. As DNA, the CDR3 is TGTGCCAGCTCAACAACAGGGGGCGAGACTGAAGCTTTCTTT. Its translation is CASSTTGGETEAFF.

A note on this clone: The junction and the germline gene differ at one end; a read error may be behind it. V and J are TRBV6-5 and TRBJ1-2; 7 positions match TRBD1. Germline CDR1 is MNHEY and CDR2 is SVGAGI. The CDR3 has 11 amino acids. CDR3 nucleotide sequence: TGCGCCTCCCGGACAGGCTATGGCTACACCTTC. This sequence encodes CASRTGYGYTF.

This chain connects TRBV28 to TRBJ2-3; 10 bases map to TRBD2. The CDR3 extends over 18 amino acids. J lost 0 bases, V lost 4 bases, and 10 bases had no gene match. Per germline, CDR1 MDHEN and CDR2 SYDVKM. The CDR3 loop is CASSWSSGGITSTDTQYF. CDR3 nucleotides: TGTGCCAGCAGTTGGAGTAGCGGGGGGATCACTAGCACAGATACGCAGTATTTT. Variable domain in full (rest from reference TRBV28 and TRBJ2-3): DVKVTQSSRYLVKRTGEKVFLECVQDMDHENMFWYRQDPGLGLRLIYFSYDVKMKEKGDIPEGYSVSREKKERFSLILESASTNQTSMYLCASSWSSGGITSTDTQYFGPGTRLTVL.

The chain is built from TRBV19 and TRBJ1-5; 7 bases are shared with TRBD1. This CDR3 region has 14 residues. Losses at the gene ends were 5 bases for V and 9 bases for J; bases not matched to a gene: 10. Germline loops: CDR1 LNHDA, CDR2 SQIVND (reference sequence). CDR3 protein: CASSPGAPGGPQHF. The CDR3 DNA sequence: TGTGCCAGTAGTCCAGGGGCCCCAGGGGGGCCCCAGCATTTT.

This chain uses TRBV2 with TRBJ2-3, with 8 positions matching TRBD2. CDR3 size: 18 residues. Germline-derived CDR1 and CDR2 are SNHLY and FYNNEI. The trim removed 4 bases at V and 1 base at J, leaving 13 bases unmatched. The CDR3 coding sequence is TGTGCCAGCAGTGGGGGGACTAGTTTGAGTCACCGCACAGATACGCAGTATTTT. It specifies CASSGGTSLSHRTDTQYF.

This rearrangement joins TRBV25-1 to TRBJ1-6, with 8 bases matching TRBD1. The CDR3 sequence is 14 residues long. Trimming removed 4 bases from V and 7 bases from J; junction bases left unmatched: 3. CDR1 is MGHDK and CDR2 is SYGVNS in the germline V gene. The DNA of the CDR3 is TGTGCCAGCAGTGGGGGACAGGCAAATTCACCCCTCCACTTT. Amino acid sequence: CASSGGQANSPLHF.

The V call is TRBV4-1, the J call TRBJ2-5, with D possibly TRBD2 on 7 matching bases. Germline V gives CDR1 MGHRA, CDR2 YSYEKL. This CDR3 has 15 amino acids. Deletions cut 0 bases from V and 4 bases from J, with 12 bases between. This chain's CDR3 is CASSQEMRGPETQYF. The DNA of the CDR3 is TGCGCCAGCAGCCAAGAGATGCGGGGGCCAGAGACCCAGTACTTC.

In its sample, this clone was seen once. The chain is built from TRBV9 and TRBJ2-5, with 8 bases aligning to TRBD1. The CDR3 loop spans 15 amino acids. Per germline, CDR1 SGDLS and CDR2 YYNGEE. Germline trimming cut 4 bases from V and 2 bases from J; bases unmatched to any gene: 7. CDR3 region: CASSNLGTGQETQYF. CDR3 bases: TGTGCCAGCAGCAACCTAGGGACAGGACAAGAGACCCAGTACTTC. Filled out from reference TRBV9 and TRBJ2-5, the complete variable domain reads DSGVTQTPKHLITATGQRVTLRCSPRSGDLSVYWYQQSLDQGLQFLIQYYNGEERAKGNILERFSAQQFPDLHSELNLSSLELGDSALYFCASSNLGTGQETQYFGPGTRLLVL.

The V call is TRBV7-2, the J call TRBJ2-2; 7 bases line up with TRBD2. The V gene end was trimmed by 3 bases and the J gene end by 2 bases; junction bases not matched to a gene: 6. The CDR3 has 16 amino acids. Germline V CDR1 and CDR2: SGHTA, FQGNSA. Here the CDR3 DNA reads TGTGCCAGCAGCTTCGTTCCGGGGGGTAACACCGGGGAGCTGTTTTTT. It specifies CASSFVPGGNTGELFF.

The chain has TRBV27 and TRBJ2-7; tentative D call: TRBD1 (6 bases). There are 13 residues in the CDR3. Trimming removed 7 bases from V and 6 bases from J, with 16 bases in between. Germline CDR1 is MNHEY and CDR2 is SMNVEV (reference sequence). CDR3 loop: CASKNRQAAEQYF. The CDR3 nucleotides read TGTGCCAGCAAAAACCGACAGGCCGCCGAGCAGTACTTC.